Many counts were recorded for the clone carrying this T cell receptor beta chain. The entry originates in a study of T cells in Graves' hyperthyroidism and ophthalmopathy. Amplified regions were TCR beta CDR3 sequences from RNA transcripts. In the first-round RT-PCR of the TCR CDR3, the HTBI primer set was used. From the multiplex PCR reads, TCRdb called clonotypes with MiXCR, one entry per CDR3 protein. The sample holds under 300,000 distinct CDR3 sequences, approximately 13% seen once. The junction had 4 bases not matched to a gene; V was cut back by 3 bases and J by 7 bases. Looked up from germline, CDR1 is MRHNA and CDR2 is SNTAGT. The CDR3 length is 13 residues.

Sequencing was carried out using blood. The chain is built from TRBV6-4 and TRBJ2-7; the match to TRBD1 covers 9 bases. The receptor comes from a woman aged 40 to 50 with Graves' hyperthyroidism. The CDR3 coding sequence is TGTGCCAGCAGTGAGGACAGGGGTGGGGAGCAGTACTTC. Protein product: CASSEDRGGEQYF.